One sample yielded the 6 T cell receptor beta chains listed below, sequenced in a study of T-cell reconstitution after alpha-beta-depleted transplantation in children. The TCRbeta library was prepared with unique molecular identifiers. TCRdb passed the PCR reads through MiXCR, listing each CDR3 protein once. The sample carries around 960,000 distinct CDR3 sequences, roughly 29% recorded once. Material: PBMCs, mostly from graft donor cells, obtained 360 days after TCRalphabeta/CD19-depleted stem cell transplant. All receptors come from a boy younger than two who had a stem cell transplant for SCID, so the T cells may come from the graft donor.

This chain connects TRBV7-2 to TRBJ2-5, with TRBD2 identical over 16 bases. Germline V gene sequence: CDR1 SGHTA, CDR2 FQGNSA. After removal of 5 bases from V and 5 bases from J, the junction contained 8 bases not matched to a gene. The CDR3 is made up of 17 amino acids. The CDR3 reads CASSKVPGLAGGETQYF. Here the CDR3 DNA reads TGTGCCAGCAGCAAAGTCCCGGGACTAGCGGGGGGGGAGACCCAGTACTTC.

The V gene is TRBV29-1, the J gene TRBJ2-7; no firm D call. The CDR3 runs to 12 residues. The V and J ends lost 4 bases and 6 bases respectively, with 13 bases between them. CDR1 SQVTM and CDR2 ANQGSEA come from the germline V gene. The CDR3 sequence is CSVVQGTGEQYF. The CDR3 DNA sequence: TGCAGCGTTGTTCAAGGAACGGGCGAGCAGTACTTC.

The V call is TRBV30, the J call TRBJ1-2; D is unclear. Germline lookup yields CDR1 GTSNPN and CDR2 SVGIG (reference sequence). The CDR3 is 12 amino acids. Trimming removed 0 bases at V and 4 bases at J, with 6 bases between. The CDR3 nucleotides are TGTGCCTGGAGTGTGATTTCCTATGGCTACACCTTC. This encodes CAWSVISYGYTF.

The chain uses TRBV6-5 and TRBJ1-2; 7 nucleotides align to TRBD1. This CDR3 is 13 amino acids long. Trimming removed 4 bases from V and 5 bases from J; junction bases left unmatched: 4. CDR1 is MNHEY and CDR2 is SVGAGI in the germline V gene. CDR3 sequence: CASSLKGAYGYTF. The CDR3, as DNA: TGTGCCAGCAGTTTGAAGGGGGCATATGGCTACACCTTC.

V usage is TRBV5-1 and J usage is TRBJ1-2; possibly TRBD1 for D (5 bases). The ends were cut back, 0 bases at V and 4 bases at J, with 10 bases in the middle. This CDR3 has 14 amino acids. Germline V gives CDR1 SGHRS, CDR2 YFSETQ. The CDR3 loop is CASSLEGRAYGYTF. CDR3 nucleotides: TGCGCCAGCAGCTTGGAGGGGCGCGCCTATGGCTACACCTTC.

The chain has TRBV4-2 and TRBJ2-5, with a weak D call TRBD2 (7 bases). The CDR3 is made up of 15 amino acids. Germline lookup yields CDR1 LGHNA and CDR2 YNFKEQ. Trimming stripped 4 bases from V and 4 bases from J, with 16 bases between. The CDR3 DNA follows: TGTGCCAGCAGCCCACATGGGGGGGGCGGAGAGACCCAGTACTTC. Translation: CASSPHGGGGETQYF.